The clone carrying this TCR beta chain was picked up one time. Its matching antigen is unknown. A single record per CDR3 protein comes from TCRdb applying MiXCR to the reads. The sample holds approximately 100,000 distinct CDR3 sequences, roughly 39% seen once. This sample is drawn from a study of T cell repertoires in cytomegalovirus infection. Study information: Public TCR beta signature analysis indicated the presence of both CMV infection and matching HLA type. Study conclusions and caveats: Public TCR beta family frequency separated CMV-and-HLA carriers, including in an independent cohort. The response measured ex vivo was dominated by TCR beta clonotypes (HLA-C-restricted and CMV-specific).

V lost 1 base to trimming and J lost 9 bases; unmatched junction nucleotides: 3. The V gene's germline CDR1 is SGDLS and CDR2 YYNGEE. The CDR3 extends over 14 amino acids. This material consisted of CD8+ T cells from cultured PBMCs, taken from culture after CMV antigen stimulation. V gene TRBV9 combines with J gene TRBJ1-6; TRBD1 matches 8 bases. The sequence derives from a human donor in good health (CMV status not recorded). Some clones in this sample may be carry-over from other donors' samples. Here the CDR3 DNA reads TGTGCCAGCAGCGTAAGCGGACAGGGTTCACCCCTCCACTTT. Translating gives CASSVSGQGSPLHF.